The sequence of this TCR beta chain was determined in a study of T cell responses to AZD1222 COVID-19 vaccine. Study-wide points: Two AZD1222 administrations were followed by greater Spike-specific TCR breadth and depth. Nearly half of the spike-specific TCRs reportedly recognize variant regions that carry no mutations. White British donors predominated, females outnumbered males, and clonal diversity was possibly underestimated.

Trimming took off 8 bases at V and 2 bases at J, with 10 bases between the two ends. The V gene's germline CDR1 is SGHTA and CDR2 FQGNSA. The CDR3 totals 13 residues. Sequencing used immunoSEQ multiplex PCR; TCRdb keeps in-frame clones, though not all of them. This table has under 200,000 clones, about 93% appearing once. The count of this clone is one. Its target is not known. The J gene is TRBJ1-5, the V gene TRBV7-2; possibly TRBD1 for D (5 bases). This TCR came from an adult in good health. The source was peripheral blood, collected on day 0 of AZD1222 vaccination. The DNA for the CDR3 is TGTGCCAGCGGGCTGGGGGGCAATCAGCCCCAGCATTTT. It is translated as CASGLGGNQPQHF.